One and the same sample provided the 25 T cell receptor beta chains below, sequenced in a study of tumor-infiltrating lymphocytes in primary liver carcinoma. The roughly 17-31 mg bulk tissue piece was not sorted before simultaneous RNA and DNA extraction. With a constant-region primer, TCR beta cDNA was made from approximately 500 ng of total RNA. It was through three nested multiplex PCR rounds of slightly modified ARM-PCR that TCR beta libraries arose. Rounds one and two of PCR, each of 9 to 11 cycles, were primed with TRBV1-TRBV30 forward primers and a C-beta reverse primer. One entry per CDR3 protein, called by TCRdb with MiXCR from the multiplex PCR reads. The table shows roughly 100,000 distinct CDR3 sequences, with about 70% occurring only once. The sequencing input was liver tumor tissue from sampling region 2. Described subset: tumor region T2, inferior pole. Every receptor here comes from a woman in her sixties with primary liver carcinoma and hepatitis B virus infection.

As to this clonotype: A read error is likely, as this CDR3 ends without the conserved phenylalanine or tryptophan. The V gene is TRBV12-3 or TRBV12-4, the J gene TRBJ2-1, with D possibly TRBD2 on 5 matching bases. The CDR3 has 16 amino acids. The V and J ends lost 5 bases and 9 bases respectively, with 23 bases between them. The CDR3 loop reads CASSPPVSSFNSEQFL. The CDR3 DNA reads TGTGCCAGCAGTCCCCCTGTTTCTAGCTTCAACAGTGAGCAGTTCCTC.

In nucleotides, the CDR3 is TGTGCCAGCAGCTCGCGGCCAGGGTCTAACTATGGCTACACCTTC. This translates into CASSSRPGSNYGYTF. The chain uses TRBV6-6 and TRBJ1-2, with D possibly TRBD1 on 5 matching bases. Germline assignment: CDR1 MNHNY and CDR2 SVGAGI (reference sequence). Deletions cut 6 bases from V and 0 bases from J, with 14 bases between. The CDR3 totals 15 residues.

Notes on this clonotype: A much more abundant neighbour one base away suggests this may be a read error. This rearrangement joins TRBV5-4 to TRBJ2-7; TRBD2 is a possible D gene (5 bases). The ends were cut back, 1 base at V and 0 bases at J, with 8 bases in the middle. Germline loops: CDR1 SGHNT, CDR2 YYREEE (reference sequence). The CDR3 runs 14 residues. CDR3 in DNA: TGTGCCAGCAGCTTGACCGGGGACTCCTACGAGCAGTACTTC. This gives the protein CASSLTGDSYEQYF.

About this clonotype: A read error is possible here, since a much larger clone lies one base away. The rearrangement links TRBV5-4 to TRBJ2-5, with 10 bases that match TRBD2. The V gene end was trimmed by 5 bases and the J gene end by 3 bases; junction bases not matched to a gene: 4. Per germline, CDR1 SGHNT and CDR2 YYREEE (reference sequence). The length of the CDR3 is 14 residues. The DNA for the CDR3 is TGTGCCAGCAGGTCAGGACTAGCGGAAGAGACCCAGTACTTC. Amino acids: CASRSGLAEETQYF.

For this clonotype: Relative to the germline gene, one junction end is altered; a read error may explain this. The chain links TRBV6-1 to TRBJ2-7; TRBD2 is a possible D gene (5 bases). The CDR3 has 15 amino acids. CDR1 and CDR2 from the germline V gene are MNHNS and SASEGT. The CDR3 bases are TGTGCCAGCGGTGACCCAGGAGGCTCTGCCTACGAGCAGTACTTC. This translates into CASGDPGGSAYEQYF.

The table lists this clonotype with many counts. This chain joins TRBV28 and TRBJ2-5; D may correspond to TRBD1 or TRBD2 (9 bases each). CDR1 and CDR2 (germline): MDHEN, SYDVKM. This CDR3 has 17 residues. V lost 7 bases and J lost 7, with 28 bases in between. CDR3 nucleotide sequence: TGTGCCAGCACCGCCCAACAGGGGGCTAGCGGGATCGGGACCCAGTACTTC. Translating gives CASTAQQGASGIGTQYF. The variable domain in full, completed from reference TRBV28 and TRBJ2-5, reads DVKVTQSSRYLVKRTGEKVFLECVQDMDHENMFWYRQDPGLGLRLIYFSYDVKMKEKGDIPEGYSVSREKKERFSLILESASTNQTSMYLCASTAQQGASGIGTQYFGPGTRLLVL.

A note on this clonotype: Compared with germline, one end of the junction differs, possibly owing to a read error. In nucleotides, the CDR3 is TGTACCAGCAGCTTTGCGGGACGGGATGAGCAGTTCTTC. As protein: CTSSFAGRDEQFF. V usage is TRBV7-9 and J usage is TRBJ2-1; maybe TRBD2 (6 bases). The germline V gene encodes CDR1 SEHNR and CDR2 FQNEAQ (reference sequence). CDR3 length: 13 residues.

V is TRBV28 and J is TRBJ2-7; 8 nucleotides match TRBD2. This CDR3 has 15 amino acids. Germline values: CDR1 MDHEN, CDR2 SYDVKM. Trimming took 9 bases from V and 3 from J; bases not matched to a gene: 13. The DNA of the CDR3 is TGTGCCAGTAGTCCCGGGGGGGTCCCTCTCTACGAGCAGTACTTC. It specifies CASSPGGVPLYEQYF.

On this clonotype itself: The conserved final phenylalanine or tryptophan is absent from the CDR3, which likely points to a read error. The DNA is left out, because the CDR3 cannot be placed on it with certainty; the CDR3 is given as TCRdb lists it. The chain recombines TRBV29-1 with TRBJ1-1. The CDR3 region is 12 residues in length, termini included. CDR1 and CDR2 from the germline V gene are SQVTM and ANQGSEA. CDR3 sequence: CSVGDRNTEACI.

About this clonotype itself: Without the conserved terminal phenylalanine or tryptophan, this CDR3 likely stems from a read error. The CDR3 DNA sequence: TGTGCCAGCAGCCTCGGGGCCGGGGAGCTGTTTTTA. This encodes CASSLGAGELFL. V is TRBV11-2 and J is TRBJ2-2, with D tentatively TRBD2 (5 bases). Deletions cut 5 bases from V and 6 bases from J, with 7 bases between. Per germline, CDR1 SGHAT and CDR2 FQNNGV. The CDR3 is 12 residues long.

This clonotype was seen more than once but under ten times. Given a much more abundant clone one base away, this may be a read error. This rearrangement joins TRBV12-3 or TRBV12-4 to TRBJ2-7, with D unclear. This CDR3 contains 16 residues. V lost 4 bases and J 0 bases, leaving 16 bases between the germline ends. CDR3 in amino acids: CASSSCTPVPSYEQYF. The CDR3 region has the DNA TGTGCCAGCAGTTCCTGTACTCCTGTGCCCTCCTACGAGCAGTACTTC.

The chain links TRBV10-3 to TRBJ2-1; weak D call: TRBD2 (6 bases). V gave up 1 base and J gave up 10 bases, with 20 bases separating them. Germline V CDR1 and CDR2: ENHRY, SYGVKD. This CDR3 has 16 amino acids. The CDR3 protein is CAISEYTGRSGSEQFF. The CDR3, as DNA: TGTGCCATCAGTGAGTATACCGGGAGATCCGGCAGCGAGCAGTTCTTC.

Comment on this clonotype: An end of the junction does not agree with germline; a read error may underlie this. The CDR3 protein is CASSPRQGSGTDTQYF. Written as DNA, the CDR3 is TGTGCTAGCAGCCCCCGACAGGGCTCAGGCACAGATACGCAGTATTTT. The J gene is TRBJ2-3, the V gene TRBV11-3, with 7 bases lining up with TRBD1. CDR3 size: 16 residues. Germline CDR1 SGHNT, CDR2 YENEEA.

The chain carries TRBV6-5 and TRBJ1-2; 11 bases fit TRBD1. This CDR3 contains 19 residues. The germline V gene encodes CDR1 MNHEY and CDR2 SVGAGI. V was clipped by 5 bases and J by 8 bases; unmatched bases: 22. CDR3 bases: TGTGCCAGCAGTGCGAAATCCCCGGGACAGGGGGATCCCTCGGAGGGCTACACCTTC. Amino acids: CASSAKSPGQGDPSEGYTF.

Comments on this clonotype: This may arise from a read error, as a much more abundant clone is one base away. The chain joins TRBV5-6 to TRBJ1-2, with 9 bases matching TRBD1. There are 15 residues in the CDR3. After removal of 2 bases from V and 10 bases from J, the junction contained 12 bases not matched to a gene. Germline V gene sequence: CDR1 SGHDT, CDR2 YYEEEE. The CDR3 loop is CASSLGDRDLFDYTF. The CDR3 region has the DNA TGTGCCAGCAGCTTAGGGGACAGGGATCTCTTCGACTACACCTTC.

This clonotype was detected many times. The genes are TRBV5-1 and TRBJ1-4; a weak D match, TRBD1 (6 bases). Germline values: CDR1 SGHRS, CDR2 YFSETQ. The CDR3 covers 12 residues. V dropped 4 bases and J dropped 11 bases, with 12 bases sitting between them. The CDR3 DNA sequence: TGCGCCAGCAGCGGACAGAATGGGAAACTGTTTTTT. This translates into CASSGQNGKLFF.

This rearrangement joins TRBV12-3 or TRBV12-4 to TRBJ1-4; D is uncertain. The CDR3 is 15 amino acids. V lost 10 bases and J lost 5, with 20 bases in between. The CDR3 DNA reads as TGTGCCAACACCGCAGGAGGGCTAGGCAATGAAAAACTGTTTTTT. This encodes CANTAGGLGNEKLFF.

Comments on this clonotype: As the CDR3 is not closed by the conserved phenylalanine or tryptophan, this likely results from a read error. The chain uses TRBV19 and TRBJ2-3; 7 positions match TRBD2. The V gene end was trimmed by 7 bases and the J gene end by 6 bases; junction bases not matched to a gene: 7. The CDR3 is 13 residues long. Germline values: CDR1 LNHDA, CDR2 SQIVND (reference sequence). CDR3 bases: TGTGCCAGTAACCGACTAGCTGGGGATACGCAGTATTAT. Translation gives CASNRLAGDTQYY.

This clonotype was observed many times. The chain joins TRBV6-6 to TRBJ2-4; TRBD1 matches 8 bases. The CDR3 runs 15 residues. Per the germline V gene, CDR1 is MNHNY and CDR2 is SVGAGI (reference sequence). J gave up 9 bases and V 5 bases, and 12 bases lay outside the gene matches. In nucleotides, the CDR3 is TGTGCCAGCAGTGGGGGAGCAGGGGGCCGTGTCATTCAGTACTTC. This encodes CASSGGAGGRVIQYF.

Concerning this clonotype itself: A clone one base away is much larger, so this may be a read error. This chain connects TRBV30 to TRBJ2-1; D is possibly TRBD2 (5 bases). The V gene's germline CDR1 is GTSNPN and CDR2 SVGIG (reference sequence). The CDR3 runs to 11 residues. This chain's CDR3 is CARSRENEQFF. The CDR3 DNA reads TGTGCAAGAAGTCGGGAAAATGAGCAGTTCTTC.

By proportion, this clonotype is medium-sized. The CDR3 nucleotides are TGTGCCAGCAGCTTAGCCGGACTAGCGGATTCCACAGATACGCAGTATTTT. Translated: CASSLAGLADSTDTQYF. The rearrangement uses TRBV11-3 and TRBJ2-3; 10 bases match TRBD2. Germline lookup yields CDR1 SGHNT and CDR2 YENEEA. The CDR3 consists of 17 residues. The junction had 6 bases not matched to a gene; V was cut back by 1 base and J by 2 bases.

The chain couples TRBV7-8 to TRBJ2-5; tentative D call: TRBD1 (5 bases). Trimming shortened V by 3 bases and J by 5 bases, and 16 bases separated the two germline ends. From germline, CDR1 is SGHVS and CDR2 FQNEAQ. The CDR3 extends over 15 amino acids. DNA of the CDR3: TGTGCCAGCAGCTTTTATGAACAGAGACAGGAGACCCAGTACTTC. Translating it yields CASSFYEQRQETQYF.

About this clonotype itself: Being one base from a much bigger clone, this may be a read error. The chain couples TRBV5-1 to TRBJ2-3; perhaps TRBD2 as D (6 bases). V gave up 2 bases and J gave up 4 bases, with 14 bases separating them. This CDR3 has 15 residues. CDR1 is SGHRS, CDR2 YFSETQ, per germline. As DNA, the CDR3 is TGCGCCAGCAGCTTTGCCTGGAGGGGAGCAGATACGCAGTATTTT. This translates into CASSFAWRGADTQYF.

Comment on this clonotype: One junction end disagrees with the germline gene, perhaps due to a read error. The genes are TRBV7-9 and TRBJ2-5; tentatively, D is TRBD1 (6 bases). The CDR3 loop spans 15 amino acids. The germline gives CDR1 SEHNR, CDR2 FQNEAQ (reference sequence). The CDR3 coding sequence is TGTGCCAGCAAAATGGGTCCAGCAGGGGTAGAGGCCCAGTACTTC. This encodes CASKMGPAGVEAQYF.

A word on this clonotype: A much larger clone differs by one base, so this may be a read error. This sequence joins TRBV7-8 and TRBJ1-1; D is perhaps TRBD1 (6 bases). The CDR3 spans 15 residues. Germline CDR1 reads SGHVS; CDR2 reads FQNEAQ. This chain's CDR3 is CASSLGWTEYTEALF. In nucleotides, the CDR3 is TGTGCCAGCAGCTTAGGTTGGACAGAATACACTGAAGCTCTCTTT.